This T cell receptor (beta chain) was sequenced during a study of Ad26.COV2.S vaccination and SARS-CoV-2 variants. Study-level points and caveats: Breadth of non-spike TCRs did not differ between vaccinees and placebo recipients. Analyses that measured TCR breadth and depth may have underestimated total T cell responses.

For this clone: Its target is not known.

Specified treatment: roughly 18 received Ad26.COV2.S at low or high dose, single or two shots; five or six received placebo; per-sample allocation not given. The investigators took samples on day 63 after the first vaccine or placebo injection. Germline lookup yields CDR1 LNHDA and CDR2 SQIVND (reference sequence). V shed 1 base and J 4 bases; nucleotides not matched to a gene: 2. CDR3 length equals 14 residues. The table came from immunoSEQ multiplex PCR; TCRdb's copy has only in-frame clones and leaves some out. Here the sample spans 500,000 or so clones, roughly nine tenths being singletons. The specimen was peripheral blood, collected in a trial of Ad26.COV2.S vaccine versus placebo. The chain employs TRBV19 and TRBJ2-3; TRBD2 matches at 7 bases. The sequence came from a person aged 18-60 years who received the Ad26.COV2.S COVID-19 vaccine or a placebo. In nucleotides, the CDR3 is TGTGCCAGTAGTATAGGGGCGGGAGCAGATACGCAGTATTTT. Protein sequence: CASSIGAGADTQYF.